What follows are 18 T cell receptor beta chains derived from one specimen sequenced in a study of CD8+ T cells in alopecia areata. The sequencing template was cDNA reverse transcribed from extracted RNA. TCRdb's table, derived via immunoSEQ multiplex PCR, lists solely in-frame clones and lacks some. This sample yields over 10,000 clones, of which roughly 55% are seen a single time; 20% to 25% belongs to the top ten. Individuals with alopecia areata gave both lesional scalp punch biopsies and peripheral blood for collection. The source material was skin. These receptors were obtained from a human donor with alopecia areata.

This clone was detected a few times. V and J are TRBV27 and TRBJ2-7, with TRBD1 matching 9 bases. The junction had 8 bases not matched to a gene; V was cut back by 5 bases and J by 3 bases. Germline CDR1 and CDR2: MNHEY and SMNVEV (reference sequence). There are 15 residues in the CDR3. In DNA form, the CDR3 reads TGTGCCAGCAGTAAACCGGGACAGGGATACTACGAGCAGTACTTC. This translates into CASSKPGQGYYEQYF.

This clone was picked up one time. V and J are TRBV4-1 and TRBJ2-3; no definite D call. The CDR3 is made up of 17 amino acids. The germline V gene has CDR1 MGHRA and CDR2 YSYEKL. V was clipped by 2 bases and J by 0 bases, with 15 bases between them. The CDR3: CASSQPIKLGSTDTQYF. The CDR3 bases are TGCGCCAGCAGCCAACCTATAAAGCTGGGAAGCACAGATACGCAGTATTTT.

The V call is TRBV23-1, the J call TRBJ1-2; D is possibly TRBD1 (5 bases). TRBV23-1 counts as an open reading frame of uncertain function. The V end lost 0 bases, the J end lost 3 bases, and 26 bases lay between the germline ends. The CDR3 extends over 20 amino acids. This chain's CDR3 is CASSQSRKKTDYPNYYGYTF. CDR3 bases: TGCGCCAGCAGTCAATCTAGGAAAAAGACAGACTATCCCAATTACTATGGCTACACCTTC.

V usage is TRBV6-6 and J usage is TRBJ1-2; TRBD1 aligns across 12 bases. V gave up 5 bases and J gave up 10 bases; unmatched junction bases: 11. Germline V CDR1 and CDR2: MNHNY, SVGAGI (reference sequence). This CDR3 region has 15 residues. The chain's CDR3 is CASSLVKGTGGAYTF. In DNA form, the CDR3 reads TGTGCCAGCAGTCTCGTTAAAGGGACAGGGGGCGCCTACACCTTC.

The V call is TRBV23-1, the J call TRBJ2-5, with 7 nucleotides matching TRBD1. TRBV23-1 is filed as an ORF, its function uncertain. The CDR3 is 14 amino acids. Trimming at V came to 4 bases and at J to 7 bases, leaving 9 bases not matched to a gene. This CDR3 is CASSRSDRATTQYF. Here the CDR3 DNA reads TGCGCCAGCAGTCGGTCTGACAGGGCAACGACCCAGTACTTC.

This clone appeared a few times. The chain carries TRBV4-1 and TRBJ2-7, with D possibly being TRBD2 (6 bases). CDR1 and CDR2 (germline): MGHRA, YSYEKL. This CDR3 has 17 residues. Trimming removed 4 bases at V and 2 bases at J, with 21 bases between. The CDR3 DNA follows: TGCGCCAGCAGCCCACTGTCCGGGGGAAGGAGCGCCTACGAGCAGTACTTC. This sequence encodes CASSPLSGGRSAYEQYF.

The rearrangement joins TRBV7-8 to TRBJ2-3; perhaps TRBD2 as D (5 bases). The V end was cut by 4 bases, the J end by 0 bases, with 11 bases between. This CDR3 has 15 amino acids. The germline V gene encodes CDR1 SGHVS and CDR2 FQNEAQ. The CDR3 is CASSSGLSSTDTQYF. The CDR3 DNA reads TGTGCCAGCAGCTCTGGACTGTCTAGCACAGATACGCAGTATTTT.

This clone was counted between two and nine times. The J gene is TRBJ2-5, the V gene TRBV28; 7 bases align to TRBD2. Germline V gene sequence: CDR1 MDHEN, CDR2 SYDVKM. The CDR3 has 13 residues. The junction had 4 bases not matched to a gene; V was cut back by 8 bases and J by 1 base. The CDR3 spells CASGLAVQETQYF. CDR3 DNA sequence: TGTGCCAGCGGCCTAGCGGTCCAAGAGACCCAGTACTTC.

As concerns this clone: Mismatch with germline at one junction end may stem from a read error. The chain has TRBV7-7 and TRBJ2-3; D unresolved. Per the germline V gene, CDR1 is SSHAT and CDR2 is FNYEAQ (reference sequence). There are 12 residues in the CDR3. The CDR3 here is CASSPGGDTQYF. DNA of the CDR3: TGTGCTAGCAGCCCAGGTGGAGATACGCAGTATTTT.

The chain links TRBV2 to TRBJ2-3, with TRBD2 as a possible D gene (6 bases). This CDR3 region has 15 residues. V was clipped by 5 bases and J by 2 bases, with 14 bases between them. Germline V CDR1 and CDR2: SNHLY, FYNNEI. The CDR3 DNA reads as TGTGCCAGCAGTCTGCGGGACTCATTCACAGATACGCAGTATTTT. Translated, it gives CASSLRDSFTDTQYF.

This chain connects TRBV30 to TRBJ1-3, with D unclear. With 2 bases removed from V and 4 bases from J, the gap between germline ends came to 12 bases. The CDR3 contains 14 residues. Germline lookup yields CDR1 GTSNPN and CDR2 SVGIG (reference sequence). CDR3: CAWSSTRSGNTIYF. For the CDR3, the DNA is TGTGCCTGGAGTTCCACGAGGTCCGGAAACACCATATATTTT. Complete variable domain (other parts from reference TRBV30 and TRBJ1-3): SQTIHQWPATLVQPVGSPLSLECTVEGTSNPNLYWYRQAAGRGLQLLFYSVGIGQISSEVPQNLSASRPQDRQFILSSKKLLLSDSGFYLCAWSSTRSGNTIYFGEGSWLTVV.

The rearrangement joins TRBV11-2 to TRBJ2-7; D gene unclear. CDR1 is SGHAT and CDR2 is FQNNGV in the germline V gene. The CDR3 is made up of 14 amino acids. Between the trimmed V and J ends, which lost 3 bases and 6 bases, there was a span of 15 bases. CDR3: CASSFTPRKVEQYF. CDR3 bases: TGTGCCAGCAGCTTCACCCCGCGTAAGGTCGAGCAGTACTTC. The full variable domain, rest sourced from reference TRBV11-2 and TRBJ2-7, is EAGVAQSPRYKIIEKRQSVAFWCNPISGHATLYWYQQILGQGPKLLIQFQNNGVVDDSQLPKDRFSAERLKGVDSTLKIQPAKLEDSAVYLCASSFTPRKVEQYFGPGTRLTVT.

This clone came up a few times. V and J are TRBV7-2 and TRBJ2-7, with TRBD2 matching 10 bases. V dropped 0 bases and J dropped 6; count of bases not matched to a gene: 5. This CDR3 spans 15 amino acids. The germline CDR1 and CDR2 sequences are SGHTA and FQGNSA. CDR3 protein: CASSLALAGVPEQYF. The CDR3 DNA reads TGTGCCAGCAGCTTAGCCCTAGCGGGAGTACCCGAGCAGTACTTC.

This chain joins TRBV28 and TRBJ2-6; TRBD1 agrees at 7 bases. The junction had 3 bases not matched to a gene; V was cut back by 4 bases and J by 0 bases. This CDR3 is built from 16 residues. Looked up from germline, CDR1 is MDHEN and CDR2 is SYDVKM. CDR3: CASSYGDSSGANVLTF. In DNA form, the CDR3 reads TGTGCCAGCAGTTACGGGGACAGCTCTGGGGCCAACGTCCTGACTTTC.

In this sample, this clone turned up once. J is TRBJ2-7 and V is TRBV7-9; 7 bases match TRBD2. The CDR3 length is 14 residues. After removal of 5 bases from V and 3 bases from J, the junction contained 7 bases not matched to a gene. The germline V gene has CDR1 SEHNR and CDR2 FQNEAQ (reference sequence). CDR3 region: CASSPWGTNYEQYF. The CDR3 nucleotides are TGTGCCAGCAGCCCCTGGGGGACTAACTACGAGCAGTACTTC. The full variable domain, rest sourced from reference TRBV7-9 and TRBJ2-7, is DTGVSQNPRHKITKRGQNVTFRCDPISEHNRLYWYRQTLGQGPEFLTYFQNEAQLEKSRLLSDRFSAERPKGSFSTLEIQRTEQGDSAMYLCASSPWGTNYEQYFGPGTRLTVT.

This chain links TRBV6-5 with TRBJ2-1; D is unclear. CDR1 and CDR2 from the germline V gene are MNHEY and SVGAGI. The CDR3 is made up of 15 amino acids. Trimming stripped 0 bases from V and 7 bases from J, with 13 bases between. Here the CDR3 reads CASSYSWIPVNEQFF. The CDR3 nucleotides are TGTGCCAGCAGTTACTCGTGGATACCAGTAAATGAGCAGTTCTTC.

The chain recombines TRBV30 with TRBJ1-1, with D uncertain. From germline, CDR1 is GTSNPN and CDR2 SVGIG (reference sequence). V was pared by 0 bases and J by 14 bases, with 16 bases between. This CDR3 has 12 amino acids. The DNA for the CDR3 is TGTGCCTGGAGTGTAGTTGGCGGGAAGAACTTCTTT. Its translation is CAWSVVGGKNFF.

V is TRBV7-2 and J is TRBJ2-1; 9 nucleotides agree with TRBD2. Unmatched junction bases numbered 11, after V lost 5 bases and J lost 9 bases. This CDR3 has 15 amino acids. Germline lookup yields CDR1 SGHTA and CDR2 FQGNSA. The CDR3 nucleotides read TGTGCCAGCAGCCCCCTGGCGGGAGGGTTCGGTGAGCAGTTCTTC. Translated, it gives CASSPLAGGFGEQFF.